This T cell receptor beta chain was documented in a study of blood T cell repertoires in COVID-19. About the study: Sites in the United States, Italy and Spain provided acute and convalescent COVID-19 samples.

Trimming took off 4 bases at V and 0 bases at J, with 11 bases between the two ends. CDR3 length: 14 amino acids. The germline V gene encodes CDR1 SGHNT and CDR2 YYREEE (reference sequence). Sequenced by immunoSEQ multiplex PCR; TCRdb stores in-frame clones only, minus some. Among around 330,000 clones, approximately 86% were seen once, and the ten largest hold 8.9%. Sequences were obtained from PBMCs or T cells enriched from blood (not recorded which). The source of this sequence is a woman aged 18-29 years who had recovered from COVID-19. The V and J genes are TRBV5-4 and TRBJ2-7, with a possible D match to TRBD1 (6 bases). The CDR3 nucleotides read TGTGCCAGCAGCCGCCGGGACACCTCCTACGAGCAGTACTTC. Its protein product is CASSRRDTSYEQYF.